The sample holds many counts of the clone carrying this T cell receptor (beta chain). MiXCR was used by TCRdb to re-call the PCR reads. The sample carries 20,000 or so clones, 25% to 30% recorded once. The sample is drawn from a study of metastatic and nonmetastatic thyroid tumors. CDR3 size: 14 residues. Germline CDR1 and CDR2: DFQATT and SNEGSKA (reference sequence). Trimming left V 3 bases short and J 7 bases short, with 17 bases between. Patients were all untreated before their thyroid surgery. The chain uses TRBV20-1 and TRBJ2-3; D unclear. The sequenced sample consisted of blood. The source of this sequence is a female donor with papillary thyroid cancer or a benign thyroid nodule (not recorded which). Some clones in this sample may be carry-over from other donors' samples. The CDR3 bases are TGCAGTGCTAGGGTACCATCCAACGGTAATACGCAGTATTTT. Translated: CSARVPSNGNTQYF.